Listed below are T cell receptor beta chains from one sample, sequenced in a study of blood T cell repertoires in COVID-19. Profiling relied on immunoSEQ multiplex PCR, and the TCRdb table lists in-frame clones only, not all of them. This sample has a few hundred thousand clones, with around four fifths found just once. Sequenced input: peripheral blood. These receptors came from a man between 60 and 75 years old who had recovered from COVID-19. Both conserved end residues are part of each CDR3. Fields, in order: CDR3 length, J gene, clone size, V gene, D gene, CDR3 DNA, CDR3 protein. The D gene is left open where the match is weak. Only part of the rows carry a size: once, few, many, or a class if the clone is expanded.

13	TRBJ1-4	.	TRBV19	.	TGTGCCAGTAGCAGGGGCCGAGGGGAAAAACTGTTTTTT	CASSRGRGEKLFF
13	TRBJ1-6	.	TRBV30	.	TGTGCCTGGAGCCTGGACACGGATTCACCCCTCCACTTT	CAWSLDTDSPLHF
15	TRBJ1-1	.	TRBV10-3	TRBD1	TGTGCCACCCGGGAGTTTGAGAGACAGGGGGCTGAAGCTTTCTTT	CATREFERQGAEAFF
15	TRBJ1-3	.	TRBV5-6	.	TGTGCCAGCAGCTTTGGGCCAGACTCTGGAAACACCATATATTTT	CASSFGPDSGNTIYF
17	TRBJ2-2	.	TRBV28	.	TGTGCCAGCCTAGGGACACGAGGCGCTCCGAACACCGGGGAGCTGTTTTTT	CASLGTRGAPNTGELFF
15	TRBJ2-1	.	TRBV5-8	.	TGTGCCAGCAGCTTGGTCCTAGCCGGCTACAATGAGCAGTTCTTC	CASSLVLAGYNEQFF
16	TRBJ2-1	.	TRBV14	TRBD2	TGTGCCAGCAGCCGCCTAGCGGGAGCCCCCTACAATGAGCAGTTCTTC	CASSRLAGAPYNEQFF
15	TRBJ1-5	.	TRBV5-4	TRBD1	TGTGCCAGCAGCCTGCAGGGGGCAAGCAATCAGCCCCAGCATTTT	CASSLQGASNQPQHF
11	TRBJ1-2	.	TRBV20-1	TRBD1	TGCAGTGCTAGGACAGGGGACGGCTACACCTTC	CSARTGDGYTF
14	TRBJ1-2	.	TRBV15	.	TGTGCCACCAGCAGAGGCGACAGGCCCTATGGCTACACCTTC	CATSRGDRPYGYTF
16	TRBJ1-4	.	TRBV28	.	TGTGCCAGCAGTCTCCCCCCGGTTGGGCGTAATGAAAAACTGTTTTTT	CASSLPPVGRNEKLFF
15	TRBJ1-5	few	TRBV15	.	TGTGCCACCAGCCCCTCGTGGGGGGGCAGGCAGCCCCAGCATTTT	CATSPSWGGRQPQHF
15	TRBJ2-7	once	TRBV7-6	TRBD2	TGTGCCAGCAGCCCCTCGGGACTAGCGGGGGGCGAGCAGTACTTC	CASSPSGLAGGEQYF
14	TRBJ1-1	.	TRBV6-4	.	TGTGCCAGCAGTGACTCGACACGGAACACTGAAGCTTTCTTT	CASSDSTRNTEAFF
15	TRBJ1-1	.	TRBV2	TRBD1	TGTGCCAGCAGACAATATACAGGGGGGGACACTGAAGCTTTCTTT	CASRQYTGGDTEAFF
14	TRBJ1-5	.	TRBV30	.	TGTGCCTGGAGTGTATTCCAGGGCAATCAGCCCCAGCATTTT	CAWSVFQGNQPQHF
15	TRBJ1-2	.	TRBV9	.	TGTGCCAGCAGCGTACGGGAGAGGCCTGGAGATGGCTACACCTTC	CASSVRERPGDGYTF